The T cell receptor (beta chain) under discussion was sequenced for a study of T cell responses to AZD1222 COVID-19 vaccine. Sequencing used immunoSEQ multiplex PCR; TCRdb keeps in-frame clones, though not all of them. The repertoire holds 150,000 or so clones, with around 88% as singletons. The table lists this clone with a few counts. Its target is unknown. Findings of the study overall: A reported finding is that nearly half of spike-specific TCRs target unmutated variant regions. Just a handful of people given AZD1222 tested seropositive at baseline. In all cases, repertoires were sampled only after the peak T cell response. Most donors were white British and more were female, and clonal diversity was possibly underestimated.

V gave up 2 bases and J gave up 6 bases, with 8 bases separating them. Germline V CDR1 and CDR2: LGHDT, YNNKEL (reference sequence). CDR3 size: 13 residues. V is TRBV3-1 (or the pseudogene TRBV3-2) and J is TRBJ2-1; D may be TRBD2 (6 bases). Sample: peripheral blood, taken on day 0 of MenACWY control vaccination. The receptor's source is an adult in good health. CDR3 sequence: CASSQRDFNEQFF. CDR3 nucleotide sequence: TGTGCCAGCAGCCAACGGGACTTCAATGAGCAGTTCTTC.